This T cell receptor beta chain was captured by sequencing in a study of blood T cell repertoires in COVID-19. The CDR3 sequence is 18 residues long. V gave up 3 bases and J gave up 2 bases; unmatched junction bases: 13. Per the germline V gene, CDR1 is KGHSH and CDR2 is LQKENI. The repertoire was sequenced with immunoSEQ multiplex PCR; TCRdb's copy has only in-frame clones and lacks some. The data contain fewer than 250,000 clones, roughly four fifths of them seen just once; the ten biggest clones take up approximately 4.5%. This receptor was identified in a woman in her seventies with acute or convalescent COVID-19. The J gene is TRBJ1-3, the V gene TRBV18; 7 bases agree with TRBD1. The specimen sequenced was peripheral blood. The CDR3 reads CASSPTQMTGRPGNTIYF. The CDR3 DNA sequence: TGTGCCAGCTCACCCACACAGATGACAGGGAGGCCTGGAAACACCATATATTTT.